Listed here is a single T cell receptor (beta chain). The data stem from a study of cytomegalovirus exposure and HLA in healthy donors. The PCR had 60 Vbeta and 13 Jbeta primers. As originally analysed: In a later analysis, 80 million to 100 million unique TCR beta chains included roughly 11 million shared by two or more donors. TCRdb's table, derived via immunoSEQ multiplex PCR, lists solely in-frame clones and lacks some. V and J calls and clone size are copied from that table; D and trimming were computed from the DNA. In the table there are roughly 200,000 clones, around 75% of which are singletons. V was pared by 1 base and J by 6 bases, with 4 bases of the junction left unmatched. CDR1 is LNHNV and CDR2 is YYDKDF in the germline V gene (reference sequence). CDR3 length: 15 amino acids.

The chain has TRBV15 and TRBJ2-7, with 12 nucleotides matching TRBD1. Sequenced sample: PBMCs. The TCR originated in a woman aged 25 to 39 in good health and CMV-seronegative. The CDR3, as DNA: TGTGCCACCAGCAGAGCCGGGACAGGGGGCAGCGAGCAGTACTTC. Its protein is CATSRAGTGGSEQYF.